A selection of T cell receptor beta chains follows, all from one sample in a study of blood T cell repertoires in COVID-19. The assay was immunoSEQ multiplex PCR, and TCRdb's table has in-frame clones only and misses some. The data hold around 280,000 clones, with 70% to 90% observed a single time. Material for sequencing was peripheral blood. These receptors were obtained from a man between 65 and 85 years old with acute or convalescent COVID-19. Each CDR3 is given with its conserved first and last residue. A D gene is named only where the DNA matches it firmly. Not every row has a clone size; where given, it reads once, few, many or a size class.

J | V | D | length | size | CDR3 | DNA
TRBJ1-6 | TRBV6-5 | - | 14 | - | CASRFLRGDSPLHF | TGTGCCAGCAGGTTTCTCAGGGGTGATTCACCCCTCCACTTT
TRBJ1-4 | TRBV29-1 | - | 14 | once | CSAAGGATNEKLFF | TGCAGCGCCGCCGGGGGGGCAACTAATGAAAAACTGTTTTTT
TRBJ1-4 | TRBV2 | TRBD1 | 14 | - | CASSEIGGIEKLFF | TGTGCCAGCAGTGAGATAGGGGGCATTGAAAAACTGTTTTTT
TRBJ1-3 | TRBV5-1 | TRBD1 | 15 | few | CASSLGTASGNTIYF | TGCGCCAGCAGCTTAGGGACAGCAAGTGGAAACACCATATATTTT
TRBJ2-1 | TRBV5-1 | TRBD2 | 15 | - | CASSLGGLGNNEQFF | TGCGCCAGCAGCTTGGGGGGACTAGGGAACAATGAGCAGTTCTTC
TRBJ2-5 | TRBV28 | TRBD1 | 16 | - | CASSMWSGGRQETQYF | TGTGCCAGCAGTATGTGGTCAGGGGGCCGCCAAGAGACCCAGTACTTC
TRBJ2-3 | TRBV5-5 | - | 12 | - | CASSFNTDTQYF | TGTGCCAGCAGCTTTAACACAGATACGCAGTATTTT
TRBJ2-7 | TRBV10-2 | - | 13 | - | CATEGASSYEQYF | TGCGCCACGGAAGGGGCGTCCTCCTACGAGCAGTACTTC
TRBJ1-1 | TRBV14 | - | 20 | - | CASSQDRGDKQFSRVTEAFF | TGTGCCAGCAGCCAAGATCGGGGGGACAAGCAATTCTCTCGCGTCACTGAAGCTTTCTTT
TRBJ2-3 | TRBV6-2/TRBV6-3 | TRBD1 | 12 | once | CASSGTVDTQYF | TGTGCCAGCAGTGGGACAGTCGATACGCAGTATTTT
TRBJ1-1 | TRBV5-4 | - | 13 | - | CASSLPLNTEAFF | TGTGCCAGCAGCTTGCCATTGAACACTGAAGCTTTCTTT
TRBJ2-3 | TRBV28 | TRBD2 | 18 | - | CASNLGGSSGSSTDTQYF | TGTGCCAGCAACCTAGGGGGGTCTAGCGGGAGTAGCACAGATACGCAGTATTTT
TRBJ2-7 | TRBV5-1 | TRBD2 | 15 | - | CASSLASGSTYEQYF | TGCGCCAGCAGCTTGGCCAGCGGGAGTACCTACGAGCAGTACTTC
TRBJ2-5 | TRBV7-6 | TRBD2 | 14 | - | CASSPTGGRETQYF | TGTGCCAGCAGCCCCACGGGGGGGCGGGAGACCCAGTACTTC
TRBJ1-2 | TRBV14 | TRBD1 | 15 | - | CASSQYRTGGEGYTF | TGTGCCAGCAGCCAGTATAGGACAGGAGGGGAAGGCTACACCTTC
TRBJ1-4 | TRBV4-2 | TRBD1 | 14 | few | CASSRDRVEEKLFF | TGTGCCAGCAGTCGGGACAGGGTAGAAGAAAAACTGTTTTTT
TRBJ2-2 | TRBV11-3 | TRBD2 | 16 | - | CASSTGGAGVVGELFF | TGTGCCAGCAGCACCGGTGGAGCGGGAGTTGTCGGGGAGCTGTTTTTT
TRBJ2-2 | TRBV7-2 | - | 13 | once | CASSLPPPGWLFF | TGTGCCAGCAGCTTACCCCCTCCAGGTTGGCTGTTTTTT
TRBJ2-1 | TRBV19 | - | 14 | - | CASSTSLVVNEQFF | TGTGCCAGTAGTACCTCACTAGTAGTAAATGAGCAGTTCTTC
TRBJ2-1 | TRBV5-1 | - | 15 | - | CASSLVPGQLNEQFF | TGCGCCAGCAGCTTGGTCCCCGGACAGCTCAATGAGCAGTTCTTC
TRBJ1-5 | TRBV5-1 | TRBD1 | 15 | - | CASSPGQGGGQPQHF | TGCGCCAGCAGCCCGGGACAGGGAGGCGGTCAGCCCCAGCATTTT
TRBJ2-3 | TRBV19 | TRBD1 | 14 | - | CASSIQGGTDTQYF | TGTGCCAGTAGTATTCAGGGGGGCACAGATACGCAGTATTTT
TRBJ2-5 | TRBV3-1/TRBV3-2 | TRBD2 | 16 | - | CASSLTSGGVGETQYF | TGTGCCAGCAGCCTGACTAGCGGGGGGGTGGGAGAGACCCAGTACTTC
TRBJ1-3 | TRBV12-3/TRBV12-4 | - | 13 | - | CASKTDTGNTIYF | TGTGCCAGCAAAACGGACACTGGAAACACCATATATTTT
TRBJ2-2 | TRBV5-4 | TRBD2 | 16 | once | CASNFGTSSFGGELFF | TGTGCCAGCAACTTCGGGACTAGCAGCTTTGGCGGGGAGCTGTTTTTT
TRBJ1-2 | TRBV19 | TRBD1 | 14 | - | CASSTDRAHYGYTF | TGTGCCAGTAGTACCGACAGGGCCCACTATGGCTACACCTTC
TRBJ2-2 | TRBV5-4 | TRBD1 | 15 | - | CASSLAGRGSGELFF | TGTGCCAGCAGCTTGGCGGGCAGGGGGTCCGGGGAGCTGTTTTTT
TRBJ1-2 | TRBV19 | - | 14 | - | CASSGGQLNYGYTF | TGTGCCAGTAGTGGAGGACAGTTGAATTATGGCTACACCTTC
TRBJ2-1 | TRBV5-1 | - | 13 | - | CASRNEVPSGQFF | TGCGCCAGCAGGAACGAAGTGCCTTCGGGGCAGTTCTTC
TRBJ2-7 | TRBV6-1 | TRBD1 | 15 | once | CASSEGTGKLYEQYF | TGTGCCAGCAGTGAAGGGACAGGGAAACTCTACGAGCAGTACTTC
TRBJ2-7 | TRBV11-2 | - | 18 | - | CASSLTPNGGTFSYEQYF | TGTGCCAGCAGCTTAACACCAAATGGCGGAACCTTCTCCTACGAGCAGTACTTC
TRBJ1-6 | TRBV18 | - | 13 | once | CASSREVLSPLHF | TGTGCCAGCTCCCGGGAGGTTCTTTCGCCCCTCCACTTT
TRBJ2-2 | TRBV18 | TRBD1 | 15 | - | CASSPGQGNTGELFF | TGTGCCAGCTCACCGGGACAGGGAAACACCGGGGAGCTGTTTTTT
TRBJ2-2 | TRBV27 | TRBD1 | 14 | - | CASAGTGYTGELFF | TGTGCCAGTGCCGGGACAGGGTACACCGGGGAGCTGTTTTTT
TRBJ2-5 | TRBV13 | TRBD2 | 17 | once | CASSPTRAGASRETQYF | TGTGCCAGCAGCCCTACCCGAGCGGGAGCCTCCAGGGAGACCCAGTACTTC
TRBJ2-2 | TRBV19 | - | 14 | - | CASSPAIPPGELFF | TGTGCCAGTAGTCCCGCGATCCCGCCCGGGGAGCTGTTTTTT
TRBJ2-3 | TRBV19 | - | 12 | - | CASSMSRDTQYF | TGTGCCAGTAGTATGTCTCGAGATACGCAGTATTTT
TRBJ1-4 | TRBV12-3/TRBV12-4 | - | 13 | - | CASSTSVREKLFF | TGTGCCAGCAGTACCTCGGTGAGGGAAAAACTGTTTTTT
TRBJ2-7 | TRBV28 | - | 13 | - | CASSLRDPGEQYF | TGTGCCAGCAGTTTAAGAGACCCCGGGGAGCAGTACTTC
TRBJ1-6 | TRBV28 | - | 12 | - | CASSSGVLALHF | TGTGCCAGCAGTTCCGGAGTTTTGGCCCTCCACTTT
TRBJ1-2 | TRBV5-5 | - | 14 | - | CASSLSRDPKGYTF | TGTGCCAGCAGCTTGAGCCGAGATCCCAAGGGCTACACCTTC